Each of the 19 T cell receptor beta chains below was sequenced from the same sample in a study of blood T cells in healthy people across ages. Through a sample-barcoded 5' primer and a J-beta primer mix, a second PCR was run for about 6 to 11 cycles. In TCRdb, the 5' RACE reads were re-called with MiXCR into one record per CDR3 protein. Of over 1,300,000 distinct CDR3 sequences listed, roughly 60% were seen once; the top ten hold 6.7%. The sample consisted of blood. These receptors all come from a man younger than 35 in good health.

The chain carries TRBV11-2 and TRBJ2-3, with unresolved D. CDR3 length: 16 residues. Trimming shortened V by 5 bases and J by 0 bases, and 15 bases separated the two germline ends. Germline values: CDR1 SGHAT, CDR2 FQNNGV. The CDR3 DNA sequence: TGTGCCAGCAGCAACCCGGACGGTTATAGCACAGATACGCAGTATTTT. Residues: CASSNPDGYSTDTQYF.

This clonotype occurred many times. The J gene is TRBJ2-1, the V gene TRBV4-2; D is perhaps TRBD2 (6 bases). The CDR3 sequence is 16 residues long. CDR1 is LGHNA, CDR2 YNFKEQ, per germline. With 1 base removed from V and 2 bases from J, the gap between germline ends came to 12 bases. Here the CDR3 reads CASSQGVAEPYNEQFF. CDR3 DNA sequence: TGTGCCAGCAGCCAAGGGGTAGCGGAACCCTACAATGAGCAGTTCTTC.

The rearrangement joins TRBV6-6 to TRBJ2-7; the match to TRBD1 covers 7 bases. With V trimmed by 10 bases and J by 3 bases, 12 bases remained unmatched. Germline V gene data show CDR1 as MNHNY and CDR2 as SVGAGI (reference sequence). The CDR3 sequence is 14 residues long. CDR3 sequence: CAIGELTGSYEQYF. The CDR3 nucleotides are TGTGCCATCGGGGAATTGACAGGGAGCTACGAGCAGTACTTC.

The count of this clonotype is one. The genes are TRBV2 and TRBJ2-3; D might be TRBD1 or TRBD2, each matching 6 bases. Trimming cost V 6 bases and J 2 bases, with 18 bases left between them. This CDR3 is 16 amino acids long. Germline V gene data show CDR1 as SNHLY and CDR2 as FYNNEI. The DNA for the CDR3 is TGTGCCAGCAGGGGGACTGTTGGGGGCTACACAGATACGCAGTATTTT. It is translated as CASRGTVGGYTDTQYF.

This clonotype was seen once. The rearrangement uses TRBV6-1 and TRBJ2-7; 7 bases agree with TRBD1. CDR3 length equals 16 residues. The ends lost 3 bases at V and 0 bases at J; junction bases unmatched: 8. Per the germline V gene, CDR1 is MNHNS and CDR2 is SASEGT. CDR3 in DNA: TGTGCCAGCAGTGATGCGACAGGGACGGACTCCTACGAGCAGTACTTC. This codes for CASSDATGTDSYEQYF.

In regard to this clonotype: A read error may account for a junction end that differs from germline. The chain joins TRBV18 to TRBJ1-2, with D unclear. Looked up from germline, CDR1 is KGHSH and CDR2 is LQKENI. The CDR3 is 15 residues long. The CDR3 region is CASSPLITENYGYTF. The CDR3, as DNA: TGTGCCAGCTCACCGCTGATAACGGAAAACTACGGCTACACCTTC.

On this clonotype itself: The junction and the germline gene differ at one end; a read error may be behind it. CDR3 residues: CVSSPPGLLNEQFF. The CDR3, as DNA: TGTGTCAGCAGTCCGCCGGGACTCCTCAATGAGCAGTTCTTC. The chain recombines TRBV25-1 with TRBJ2-1, with D perhaps TRBD2 (6 bases). Germline V gene lookup returns CDR1 MGHDK and CDR2 SYGVNS. The CDR3 covers 14 residues.

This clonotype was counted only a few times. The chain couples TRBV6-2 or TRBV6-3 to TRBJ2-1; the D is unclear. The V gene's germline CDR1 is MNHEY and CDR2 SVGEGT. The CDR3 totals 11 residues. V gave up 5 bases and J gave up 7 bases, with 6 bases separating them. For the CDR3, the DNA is TGTGCCAGCAGTACAGTAAATGAGCAGTTCTTC. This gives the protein CASSTVNEQFF.

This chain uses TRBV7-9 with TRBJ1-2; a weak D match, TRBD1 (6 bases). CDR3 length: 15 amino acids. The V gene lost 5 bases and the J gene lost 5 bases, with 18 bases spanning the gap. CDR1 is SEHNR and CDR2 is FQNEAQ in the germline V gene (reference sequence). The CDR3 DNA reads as TGTGCCAGCAGCGCCGGGACCAGGGGAAATTATGGCTACACCTTC. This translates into CASSAGTRGNYGYTF. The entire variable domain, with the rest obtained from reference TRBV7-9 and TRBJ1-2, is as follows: DTGVSQNPRHKITKRGQNVTFRCDPISEHNRLYWYRQTLGQGPEFLTYFQNEAQLEKSRLLSDRFSAERPKGSFSTLEIQRTEQGDSAMYLCASSAGTRGNYGYTFGSGTRLTVV.

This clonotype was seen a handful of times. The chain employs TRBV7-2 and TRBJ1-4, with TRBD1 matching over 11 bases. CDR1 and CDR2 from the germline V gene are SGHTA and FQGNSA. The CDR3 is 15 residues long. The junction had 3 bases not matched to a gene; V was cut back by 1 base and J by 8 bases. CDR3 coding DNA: TGTGCCAGCAGCTTAGAGGGACAGGGGGGCGAAAAACTGTTTTTT. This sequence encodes CASSLEGQGGEKLFF.

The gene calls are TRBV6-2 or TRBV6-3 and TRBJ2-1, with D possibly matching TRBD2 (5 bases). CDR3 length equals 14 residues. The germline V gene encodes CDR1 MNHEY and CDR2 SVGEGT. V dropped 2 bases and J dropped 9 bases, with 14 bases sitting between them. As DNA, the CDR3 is TGTGCCAGCAGTTACGAGGACTGGATGTTTGAGCAGTTCTTC. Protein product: CASSYEDWMFEQFF.

CDR3 nucleotides: TGCGCCAGCAGCCGCAGAGCGGGGAGGTTGGGAGGTACGCAGTATTTT. It specifies CASSRRAGRLGGTQYF. The V and J genes are TRBV4-3 and TRBJ2-3; 7 nucleotides line up with TRBD2. This CDR3 has 16 amino acids. CDR1 and CDR2 from the germline V gene are LGHNA and YSLEER. J was trimmed by 8 bases and V by 4 bases; bases with no gene match: 15.

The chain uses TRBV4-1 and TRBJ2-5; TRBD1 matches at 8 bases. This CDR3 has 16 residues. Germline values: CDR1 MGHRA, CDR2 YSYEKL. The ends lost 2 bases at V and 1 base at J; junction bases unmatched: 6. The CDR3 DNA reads TGCGCCAGCAGCCAAAGACAGGGGCTCGCCCAAGAGACCCAGTACTTC. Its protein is CASSQRQGLAQETQYF.

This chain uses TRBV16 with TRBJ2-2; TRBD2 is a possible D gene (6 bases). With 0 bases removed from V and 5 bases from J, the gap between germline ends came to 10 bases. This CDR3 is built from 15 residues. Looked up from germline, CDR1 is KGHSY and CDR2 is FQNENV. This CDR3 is CASSQSAGRTGELFF. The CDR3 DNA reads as TGTGCCAGCAGCCAATCCGCGGGGAGAACCGGGGAGCTGTTTTTT.

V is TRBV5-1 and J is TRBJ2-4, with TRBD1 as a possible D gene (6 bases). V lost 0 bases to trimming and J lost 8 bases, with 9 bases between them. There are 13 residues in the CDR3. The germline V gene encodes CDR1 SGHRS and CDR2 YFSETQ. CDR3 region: CASSLGQVDIQYF. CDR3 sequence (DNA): TGCGCCAGCAGCTTGGGACAGGTGGACATTCAGTACTTC. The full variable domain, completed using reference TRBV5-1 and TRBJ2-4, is KAGVTQTPRYLIKTRGQQVTLSCSPISGHRSVSWYQQTPGQGLQFLFEYFSETQRNKGNFPGRFSGRQFSNSRSEMNVSTLELGDSALYLCASSLGQVDIQYFGAGTRLSVL.

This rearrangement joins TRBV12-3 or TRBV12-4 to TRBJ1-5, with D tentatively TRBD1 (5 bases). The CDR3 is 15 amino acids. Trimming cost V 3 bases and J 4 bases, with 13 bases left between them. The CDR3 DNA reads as TGTGCCAGCAGTTTTGAAAGGGGAGGGAATCAGCCCCAGCATTTT. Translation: CASSFERGGNQPQHF.

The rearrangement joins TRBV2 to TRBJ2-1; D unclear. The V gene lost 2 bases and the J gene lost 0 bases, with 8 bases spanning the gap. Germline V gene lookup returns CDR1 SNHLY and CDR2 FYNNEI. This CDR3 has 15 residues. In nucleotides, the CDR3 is TGTGCCAGCAGTGAATTGGTTAGCTCCTACAATGAGCAGTTCTTC. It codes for CASSELVSSYNEQFF.

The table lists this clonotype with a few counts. DNA of the CDR3: TGTGCCAGCAGTTTACAGGGAGGCTACAATGAGCAGTTCTTC. It codes for CASSLQGGYNEQFF. J is TRBJ2-1 and V is TRBV27; TRBD2 is a possible D gene (6 bases). Germline values: CDR1 MNHEY, CDR2 SMNVEV (reference sequence). CDR3 length: 14 amino acids. Trimming cost V 2 bases and J 3 bases, with 8 bases left between them.

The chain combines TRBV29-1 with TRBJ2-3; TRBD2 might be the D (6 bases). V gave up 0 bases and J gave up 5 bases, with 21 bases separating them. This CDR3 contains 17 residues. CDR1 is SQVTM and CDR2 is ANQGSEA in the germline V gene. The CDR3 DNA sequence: TGCAGCGTTGAAGACCCCTTAAGTGGGGCGGGGAGAGATACGCAGTATTTT. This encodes CSVEDPLSGAGRDTQYF.